Following are 23 T cell receptor beta chains from one sample sequenced in a study of blood T cell repertoires in COVID-19. Produced via immunoSEQ multiplex PCR; TCRdb's table is partial and in-frame only. Here the sample spans hundreds of thousands of clones, approximately 83% being singletons. The sample was PBMCs or T cells enriched from blood (not recorded which). The receptors stem from a man younger than 45 who had recovered from COVID-19.

This chain connects TRBV5-1 to TRBJ2-5; D is perhaps TRBD1 (6 bases). Trimming left V 4 bases short and J 4 bases short, with 14 bases between. Germline lookup yields CDR1 SGHRS and CDR2 YFSETQ. The CDR3 is 14 amino acids. CDR3: CASSQKDSRETQYF. The CDR3 DNA follows: TGCGCCAGCAGCCAGAAGGACAGCAGAGAGACCCAGTACTTC. The full variable domain, its missing parts supplied by reference TRBV5-1 and TRBJ2-5, is KAGVTQTPRYLIKTRGQQVTLSCSPISGHRSVSWYQQTPGQGLQFLFEYFSETQRNKGNFPGRFSGRQFSNSRSEMNVSTLELGDSALYLCASSQKDSRETQYFGPGTRLLVL.

The CDR3 loop reads CASSYSFSTDTQYF. In nucleotides, the CDR3 is TGTGCCAGCAGTTACTCCTTTTCTACTGATACGCAGTATTTT. The chain has TRBV6-5 and TRBJ2-3; no definite D call. CDR1 and CDR2 from the germline V gene are MNHEY and SVGAGI. The V gene lost 0 bases and the J gene lost 6 bases, with 10 bases spanning the gap. CDR3 length: 14 residues.

This chain joins TRBV7-3 and TRBJ1-2, with D maybe TRBD1 (6 bases). Germline V lookup: CDR1 SGHTA, CDR2 FQGTGA. Trimming removed 5 bases at V and 2 bases at J, with 15 bases between. This CDR3 has 15 residues. CDR3 sequence: CASSPDRQANYGYTF. Here the CDR3 DNA reads TGTGCCAGCAGCCCAGACAGACAGGCCAACTATGGCTACACCTTC.

The V gene is TRBV11-2, the J gene TRBJ1-1; 9 nucleotides line up with TRBD1. V was pared by 2 bases and J by 4 bases, with 14 bases of the junction left unmatched. The length of the CDR3 is 18 residues. Germline V gene sequence: CDR1 SGHAT, CDR2 FQNNGV. The chain's CDR3 is CASSLSLQGAGRPTEAFF. The CDR3 DNA reads TGTGCCAGCAGCTTAAGCCTACAGGGGGCGGGTAGACCCACTGAAGCTTTCTTT.

The V and J genes are TRBV7-3 and TRBJ2-2; D uncertain. Germline CDR1 SGHTA, CDR2 FQGTGA. V lost 7 bases and J 1 base, leaving 7 bases between the germline ends. The CDR3 contains 13 residues. The CDR3 here is CASNNQNTGELFF. CDR3 coding DNA: TGTGCCAGCAACAACCAGAACACCGGGGAGCTGTTTTTT.

The chain couples TRBV5-1 to TRBJ1-2; 9 bases map to TRBD1. There are 14 residues in the CDR3. J was trimmed by 7 bases and V by 4 bases; bases with no gene match: 8. Germline V gives CDR1 SGHRS, CDR2 YFSETQ. CDR3 in DNA: TGCGCCAGCAGCGGCCCGGGACAGGGATTTGGCTACACCTTC. It translates to CASSGPGQGFGYTF.

The chain carries TRBV4-1 and TRBJ2-5; no clear D. CDR3 length: 13 amino acids. CDR1 and CDR2 from the germline V gene are MGHRA and YSYEKL. V lost 4 bases and J 1 base, leaving 7 bases between the germline ends. CDR3 residues: CASSLPGQETQYF. CDR3 nucleotide sequence: TGCGCCAGCAGCCTACCGGGCCAAGAGACCCAGTACTTC.

The gene calls are TRBV7-2 and TRBJ2-1, with a possible D match to TRBD1 (6 bases). Germline V gene sequence: CDR1 SGHTA, CDR2 FQGNSA. The CDR3 consists of 13 residues. V was shortened by 3 bases and J by 9 bases, with 12 bases between the two germline ends. CDR3 sequence: CASSFPGVIEQFF. As DNA, the CDR3 is TGTGCCAGCAGCTTTCCAGGGGTGATTGAGCAGTTCTTC.

The V call is TRBV3-1 (or the pseudogene TRBV3-2), the J call TRBJ2-6; a weak D match, TRBD1 (5 bases). Between the trimmed V and J ends, which lost 2 bases and 1 base, there was a span of 6 bases. The CDR3 is made up of 15 amino acids. Germline values: CDR1 LGHDT, CDR2 YNNKEL (reference sequence). CDR3 region: CASSQQGSGANVLTF. CDR3 in DNA: TGTGCCAGCAGCCAACAGGGATCTGGGGCCAACGTCCTGACTTTC.

This chain uses TRBV11-2 with TRBJ2-5, with 16 positions matching TRBD2. J gave up 5 bases and V 5 bases, and 5 bases lay outside the gene matches. CDR1 is SGHAT, CDR2 FQNNGV, per germline. The CDR3 is 16 residues long. As DNA, the CDR3 is TGTGCCAGCAGCCCAGGGACTAGCGGGGGGGCGGAGACCCAGTACTTC. Translation gives CASSPGTSGGAETQYF.

This clone has only one observation. The chain carries TRBV15 and TRBJ1-2; perhaps TRBD1 as D (5 bases). Trimming stripped 8 bases from V and 5 bases from J, with 15 bases between. The CDR3 spans 13 residues. The germline V gene has CDR1 LNHNV and CDR2 YYDKDF (reference sequence). This chain's CDR3 is CATSPTDTYGYTF. The CDR3 nucleotides are TGTGCCACCTCCCCGACAGATACTTATGGCTACACCTTC.

The J gene is TRBJ1-1, the V gene TRBV7-2, with D possibly matching TRBD1 (6 bases). The V end was cut by 4 bases, the J end by 5 bases, with 14 bases between. The germline V gene has CDR1 SGHTA and CDR2 FQGNSA. This CDR3 spans 14 amino acids. In DNA, the CDR3 is TGTGCCAGCAGCTCCTACAGGGATGGGACTGAAGCTTTCTTT. Translating it yields CASSSYRDGTEAFF.

This clone was picked up a small number of times. This chain connects TRBV7-9 to TRBJ1-4; a weak D match, TRBD1 (6 bases). Per the germline V gene, CDR1 is SEHNR and CDR2 is FQNEAQ (reference sequence). The V gene lost 7 bases and the J gene lost 7 bases, with 19 bases spanning the gap. This CDR3 region has 15 residues. CDR3 sequence (DNA): TGTGCCAGCACCCCAGGCCCAGGGGTCGGTGAAAAACTGTTTTTT. Translation: CASTPGPGVGEKLFF.

The chain employs TRBV4-1 and TRBJ1-5; D is unresolved. The germline V and J ends were trimmed by 1 base and 6 bases, with 13 bases remaining between them. This CDR3 has 15 amino acids. Germline V gene data show CDR1 as MGHRA and CDR2 as YSYEKL. The CDR3 bases are TGCGCCAGCAGCCAAGGGAGGGAGAGAGGTCAGCCCCAGCATTTT. This translates into CASSQGRERGQPQHF.

This chain uses TRBV27 with TRBJ1-1, with a weak D call TRBD1 (5 bases). The V end lost 6 bases, the J end lost 1 base, and 9 bases lay between the germline ends. Germline-derived CDR1 and CDR2 are MNHEY and SMNVEV (reference sequence). The CDR3 has 13 residues. DNA of the CDR3: TGTGCCAGCAGACTGGGGGGGAACACTGAAGCTTTCTTT. Residues: CASRLGGNTEAFF.

The chain carries TRBV10-3 and TRBJ1-2; no clear D. The CDR3 consists of 13 residues. The germline gives CDR1 ENHRY, CDR2 SYGVKD. V lost 6 bases and J lost 3, with 11 bases in between. Here the CDR3 reads CAIRVGGDYGYTF. In nucleotides, the CDR3 is TGTGCCATCAGGGTGGGCGGGGACTATGGCTACACCTTC.

This chain uses TRBV10-3 with TRBJ2-5; perhaps TRBD1 as D (5 bases). This CDR3 is built from 14 residues. Germline V lookup: CDR1 ENHRY, CDR2 SYGVKD. V gave up 5 bases and J gave up 9 bases, with 19 bases separating them. Written as DNA, the CDR3 is TGTGCCATCAGTATGGACAAGGTCCCTGGTTCCCAGTACTTC. Protein: CAISMDKVPGSQYF.

The J gene is TRBJ2-3, the V gene TRBV3-1 (or the pseudogene TRBV3-2); 8 positions agree with TRBD2. CDR3 size: 15 residues. Per germline, CDR1 LGHDT and CDR2 YNNKEL (reference sequence). J gave up 4 bases and V 6 bases, and 9 bases lay outside the gene matches. CDR3 residues: CASRAGGGFADTQYF. For the CDR3, the DNA is TGTGCCAGCAGGGCTGGCGGGGGGTTCGCAGATACGCAGTATTTT.

The rearrangement joins TRBV6-2 or TRBV6-3 to TRBJ2-7, with TRBD2 matching 9 bases. This CDR3 comprises 14 residues. Germline trimming cut 1 base from V and 5 bases from J; bases unmatched to any gene: 3. Germline values: CDR1 MNHEY, CDR2 SVGEGT. As DNA, the CDR3 is TGTGCCAGCAGTTACTGGCTAGCGGGGAACGAGCAGTACTTC. The encoded protein is CASSYWLAGNEQYF.

The chain has TRBV5-1 and TRBJ2-5; 9 bases fit TRBD2. The CDR3 totals 16 residues. CDR1 is SGHRS and CDR2 is YFSETQ in the germline V gene. V lost 4 bases, J lost 2 bases, and 9 bases stayed unmatched. CDR3 sequence reads: CASSQLLAGAQETQYF. CDR3 nucleotide sequence: TGCGCCAGCAGCCAGCTATTAGCGGGGGCACAAGAGACCCAGTACTTC.

V and J are TRBV18 and TRBJ1-6; 7 bases agree with TRBD1. J was trimmed by 7 bases and V by 7 bases; bases with no gene match: 7. This CDR3 comprises 14 residues. Germline loops: CDR1 KGHSH, CDR2 LQKENI. In DNA form, the CDR3 reads TGTGCCAGCTTAAGACAGGGAGACAATTCACCCCTCCACTTT. It specifies CASLRQGDNSPLHF.

The chain combines TRBV11-2 with TRBJ2-7, with D hard to call. Germline-derived CDR1 and CDR2 are SGHAT and FQNNGV. The CDR3 has 15 amino acids. With 0 bases removed from V and 3 bases from J, the gap between germline ends came to 12 bases. As DNA, the CDR3 is TGTGCCAGCAGCTTAGATTCCCCAAACTACTACGAGCAGTACTTC. It translates to CASSLDSPNYYEQYF.

This chain connects TRBV7-2 to TRBJ1-1, with 8 bases fitting TRBD1. Trimming took 5 bases from V and 3 from J; bases not matched to a gene: 8. The CDR3 totals 15 residues. CDR1 is SGHTA and CDR2 is FQGNSA in the germline V gene. The CDR3 DNA sequence: TGTGCCAGCAGCCCCCGGACAGGGAGGGACACTGAAGCTTTCTTT. Amino acids: CASSPRTGRDTEAFF.